The sequence of this T cell receptor beta chain was determined in a study of T cells expressing NK-cell markers. Study-wide context: One of eight sequenced donors was HCMV-seronegative; the other seven were seropositive. Overall study results and limits: Top CD8+ clonotypes included the dominant CD3+CD56+NKG2C+ clonotypes in 5 or 6 donors. Clarity on HCMV specificity was lacking for the expanded NKG2C+ T cell clones.

Comments on this clonotype: Antigen: not known.

Per the germline V gene, CDR1 is DFQATT and CDR2 is SNEGSKA (reference sequence). CDR3 length equals 14 residues. TCRdb reprocessed the 5' RACE reads, keeping one entry per CDR3 protein, no DNA. This table holds 550,000 or so distinct CDR3 sequences. Sequenced: blood T cells: a sorted CD56 or NKG2C T cell subset, CD4+ or CD8+ T cells, or bulk PBMC T cells (not recorded which). This TCR derives from a man younger than 35 in good health. This chain uses TRBV20-1 with TRBJ2-1; TCRdb's D gene call, TRBD2, goes unchecked for lack of DNA. The chain's CDR3 is CSAKSSGRANEQFF.